Listed here are 30 T cell receptor beta chains from one sample, sequenced in a study of shared clonotypes between healthy human individuals. Terminally differentiated effector memory CD45RA+ cells were excluded from the naive CD8 cells, which were CD45RO-negative and positively selected for CCR7. The assay was immunoSEQ multiplex PCR, and TCRdb's table has in-frame clones only and misses some. The sample yields 2 million to 2.5 million clones, just over 90% seen once. The sample was naive CD8+ T cells from PBMCs. These receptors originate from a young man in good health. Some clones in this sample may be carry-over from other donors' samples.

This chain's CDR3 is CAISVSRDSYNEQFF. The CDR3 DNA follows: TGTGCCATCAGTGTAAGCCGGGACTCTTACAATGAGCAGTTCTTC. This chain links TRBV10-3 with TRBJ2-1; tentative D call: TRBD2 (6 bases). CDR3 length: 15 amino acids. Per germline, CDR1 ENHRY and CDR2 SYGVKD. Trimming removed 4 bases at V and 4 bases at J, with 14 bases between.

This chain joins TRBV5-4 and TRBJ2-2, with D possibly matching TRBD1 (5 bases). This CDR3 region has 15 residues. Deletions cut 7 bases from V and 4 bases from J, with 17 bases between. CDR1 is SGHNT, CDR2 YYREEE, per germline (reference sequence). The CDR3, as DNA: TGTGCCAGCGCCGTATGGCAGGGCTTCACCGGGGAGCTGTTTTTT. It specifies CASAVWQGFTGELFF.

The chain combines TRBV27 with TRBJ1-1; D not certain. The V and J ends lost 3 bases and 4 bases respectively, with 18 bases between them. Per the germline V gene, CDR1 is MNHEY and CDR2 is SMNVEV (reference sequence). This CDR3 contains 16 residues. This CDR3 is CASSFKFRGLGTEAFF. In DNA form, the CDR3 reads TGTGCCAGCAGTTTTAAATTCCGAGGGTTAGGCACTGAAGCTTTCTTT.

This chain connects TRBV19 to TRBJ2-7; tentative D call: TRBD2 (6 bases). V lost 9 bases and J 3 bases, leaving 9 bases between the germline ends. Looked up from germline, CDR1 is LNHDA and CDR2 is SQIVND (reference sequence). CDR3 size: 11 residues. The CDR3 nucleotides are TGTGCCAGGGGACTTGTCTACGAGCAGTACTTC. This sequence encodes CARGLVYEQYF.

This clone was seen just once. The chain recombines TRBV7-9 with TRBJ1-2; possible D gene TRBD1, 6 bases. The V end lost 5 bases, the J end lost 0 bases, and 16 bases lay between the germline ends. Germline V gives CDR1 SEHNR, CDR2 FQNEAQ (reference sequence). CDR3 length: 16 residues. The CDR3: CASSPYPGAPNYGYTF. The CDR3 DNA follows: TGTGCCAGCAGCCCATACCCAGGGGCACCTAACTATGGCTACACCTTC.

The chain combines TRBV10-3 with TRBJ2-1, with D possibly being TRBD2 (5 bases). CDR1 and CDR2 (germline): ENHRY, SYGVKD. Trimming took off 7 bases at V and 9 bases at J, with 13 bases between the two ends. This CDR3 is built from 12 residues. The CDR3 reads CAITDRGIEQFF. CDR3 DNA: TGTGCCATCACGGACCGGGGAATTGAGCAGTTCTTC.

This rearrangement joins TRBV27 to TRBJ2-7, with TRBD1 matching 9 bases. CDR3 length: 14 residues. The ends lost 4 bases at V and 3 bases at J; junction bases unmatched: 4. Germline V gene data show CDR1 as MNHEY and CDR2 as SMNVEV (reference sequence). Here the CDR3 reads CASSSGTGYYEQYF. CDR3 bases: TGTGCCAGCAGTTCCGGGACAGGGTACTACGAGCAGTACTTC.

V and J are TRBV19 and TRBJ2-1; 9 nucleotides align to TRBD2. CDR1 is LNHDA and CDR2 is SQIVND in the germline V gene (reference sequence). V lost 6 bases and J lost 16; bases outside the gene matches: 13. The CDR3 is 13 amino acids. The CDR3 DNA is TGTGCCAGTAGCGCTCAGAGGTCTAGCGGGACATTCTTC. Protein sequence: CASSAQRSSGTFF.

The chain is built from TRBV4-2 and TRBJ1-5; D is undetermined. Germline values: CDR1 LGHNA, CDR2 YNFKEQ. The CDR3 covers 15 residues. Trimming stripped 8 bases from V and 1 base from J, with 15 bases between. The CDR3 sequence is CASGEREQSNQPQHF. The CDR3 DNA follows: TGTGCCAGCGGGGAGAGGGAGCAGAGCAATCAGCCCCAGCATTTT.

The rearrangement joins TRBV7-9 to TRBJ1-1, with D possibly matching TRBD1 (5 bases). Trimming shortened V by 2 bases and J by 1 base, and 8 bases separated the two germline ends. Germline V CDR1 and CDR2: SEHNR, FQNEAQ (reference sequence). The CDR3 sequence is 14 residues long. CDR3 sequence reads: CASSLIDRNTEAFF. CDR3 bases: TGTGCCAGCAGCTTAATAGACAGGAACACTGAAGCTTTCTTT.

In regard to this clone: Since a much larger clone is just one base distant, this may be a read error. V gene TRBV11-2 combines with J gene TRBJ2-1; D not certain. V was trimmed by 2 bases and J by 8 bases, leaving 1 base between them. This CDR3 comprises 10 residues. Germline values: CDR1 SGHAT, CDR2 FQNNGV. The CDR3 region is CASSLHEQFF. As DNA, the CDR3 is TGTGCCAGCAGCTTACATGAGCAGTTCTTC.

The gene calls are TRBV2 and TRBJ1-3, with D hard to call. CDR3 length: 15 amino acids. Trimming took 3 bases from V and 2 from J, leaving 11 bases between them. CDR1 is SNHLY and CDR2 is FYNNEI in the germline V gene. CDR3 in amino acids: CASSEIPGPGNTIYF. CDR3 bases: TGTGCCAGCAGTGAGATTCCCGGTCCTGGAAACACCATATATTTT.

The rearrangement uses TRBV4-1 and TRBJ2-7, with 7 bases lining up with TRBD1. The CDR3 extends over 15 amino acids. Trimming removed 2 bases from V and 7 bases from J; junction bases left unmatched: 11. Germline V gene data show CDR1 as MGHRA and CDR2 as YSYEKL. Here the CDR3 reads CASSQKTGDRREQYF. The CDR3, as DNA: TGCGCCAGCAGCCAAAAAACAGGGGATCGTCGAGAGCAGTACTTC.

Only one count was recorded for this clone. The genes are TRBV7-2 and TRBJ2-7; D not resolved. The CDR3 length is 14 residues. Germline V CDR1 and CDR2: SGHTA, FQGNSA. V dropped 5 bases and J dropped 0 bases, with 11 bases sitting between them. In DNA form, the CDR3 reads TGTGCCAGCAGCCGGGTGGGTTCCTCCTACGAGCAGTACTTC. Translating gives CASSRVGSSYEQYF.

This chain connects TRBV28 to TRBJ2-1; 8 positions match TRBD2. Germline loops: CDR1 MDHEN, CDR2 SYDVKM. The CDR3 has 16 amino acids. With 8 bases clipped from V and 9 bases from J, the junction kept 18 bases outside the gene matches. The CDR3 sequence: CASLPTGLGGIREQFF. In nucleotides, the CDR3 is TGTGCCAGCCTGCCTACGGGACTAGGGGGGATACGTGAGCAGTTCTTC. Using reference TRBV28 and TRBJ2-1 for the parts outside the CDR3, the full variable domain is DVKVTQSSRYLVKRTGEKVFLECVQDMDHENMFWYRQDPGLGLRLIYFSYDVKMKEKGDIPEGYSVSREKKERFSLILESASTNQTSMYLCASLPTGLGGIREQFFGPGTRLTVL.

This chain links TRBV7-9 with TRBJ2-3; D is possibly TRBD1 (5 bases). Germline V gene sequence: CDR1 SEHNR, CDR2 FQNEAQ (reference sequence). The CDR3 runs to 13 residues. With 3 bases removed from V and 5 bases from J, the gap between germline ends came to 9 bases. CDR3 nucleotide sequence: TGTGCCAGCAGCTTGGCACAGGAAGATACGCAGTATTTT. Protein product: CASSLAQEDTQYF.

The V and J genes are TRBV5-5 and TRBJ1-1; no reliable D call. V dropped 0 bases and J dropped 2 bases, with 11 bases sitting between them. The CDR3 sequence is 15 residues long. Germline CDR1 is SGHKS and CDR2 is YYEKEE (reference sequence). CDR3 in amino acids: CASSLAGPFNTEAFF. The CDR3 bases are TGTGCCAGCAGCTTGGCTGGGCCCTTCAACACTGAAGCTTTCTTT.

V is TRBV25-1 and J is TRBJ2-1, with 7 bases aligning to TRBD1. The germline CDR1 and CDR2 sequences are MGHDK and SYGVNS. This CDR3 contains 14 residues. Losses at the gene ends were 3 bases for V and 4 bases for J; bases not matched to a gene: 3. CDR3 protein: CASSDGQAYNEQFF. CDR3 bases: TGTGCCAGCAGTGATGGACAGGCTTACAATGAGCAGTTCTTC.

This chain connects TRBV27 to TRBJ1-2; TRBD1 agrees at 9 bases. This CDR3 region has 14 residues. J gave up 4 bases and V 5 bases, and 5 bases lay outside the gene matches. The germline gives CDR1 MNHEY, CDR2 SMNVEV (reference sequence). CDR3 residues: CASSEQGAGYGYTF. CDR3 nucleotide sequence: TGTGCCAGCAGTGAACAGGGGGCAGGCTATGGCTACACCTTC.

This clone was seen once. The sample holds other DNA sequences that translate to the same CDR3. This chain's CDR3 is CASSLLAGPDTQYF. Written as DNA, the CDR3 is TGTGCCAGCAGCTTGTTAGCGGGGCCAGATACGCAGTATTTT. The V call is TRBV5-6, the J call TRBJ2-3, with 8 bases matching TRBD2. From germline, CDR1 is SGHDT and CDR2 YYEEEE. The CDR3 has 14 residues. Trimming at V came to 1 base and at J to 4 bases, leaving 2 bases not matched to a gene.

The V call is TRBV27, the J call TRBJ2-7; TRBD1 is a possible D gene (5 bases). This CDR3 is 13 amino acids long. From germline, CDR1 is MNHEY and CDR2 SMNVEV (reference sequence). V lost 6 bases and J lost 4, with 13 bases in between. CDR3 in amino acids: CASSGLDSYEQYF. DNA for the CDR3: TGTGCCAGCAGCGGGCTCGACAGTTACGAGCAGTACTTC.

The chain employs TRBV9 and TRBJ2-7; D call uncertain. The CDR3 has 13 residues. Between the trimmed V and J ends, which lost 0 bases and 6 bases, there was a span of 10 bases. CDR1 is SGDLS and CDR2 is YYNGEE in the germline V gene. The CDR3: CASSVGFRSEQYF. The CDR3 bases are TGTGCCAGCAGCGTAGGGTTTCGGTCCGAGCAGTACTTC.

V gene TRBV2 combines with J gene TRBJ2-2, with D perhaps TRBD2 (5 bases). The CDR3 is made up of 16 amino acids. The ends were cut back, 6 bases at V and 0 bases at J, with 14 bases in the middle. Germline-derived CDR1 and CDR2 are SNHLY and FYNNEI. The CDR3 loop is CASSHSEPANTGELFF. CDR3 nucleotide sequence: TGTGCCAGCAGCCATAGCGAGCCCGCGAACACCGGGGAGCTGTTTTTT.

Of note for this clone: The same CDR3 also results from other DNA sequences found in this sample. The J gene is TRBJ1-1, the V gene TRBV27; 7 bases are shared with TRBD1. J was trimmed by 4 bases and V by 6 bases; bases with no gene match: 5. The CDR3 covers 13 residues. CDR1 and CDR2 (germline): MNHEY, SMNVEV (reference sequence). CDR3 region: CASSPGTVTEAFF. The CDR3 nucleotides read TGTGCCAGCAGCCCTGGGACAGTCACTGAAGCTTTCTTT.

J is TRBJ1-2 and V is TRBV30; D is undetermined. The CDR3 runs to 15 residues. Germline V gene sequence: CDR1 GTSNPN, CDR2 SVGIG (reference sequence). V was cut by 0 bases and J by 4 bases, with 15 bases left in between. The CDR3 bases are TGTGCCTGGAGTGTAAGCCCATTTGGTTTCTATGGCTACACCTTC. Residues: CAWSVSPFGFYGYTF. The variable domain in full, completed from reference TRBV30 and TRBJ1-2, reads SQTIHQWPATLVQPVGSPLSLECTVEGTSNPNLYWYRQAAGRGLQLLFYSVGIGQISSEVPQNLSASRPQDRQFILSSKKLLLSDSGFYLCAWSVSPFGFYGYTFGSGTRLTVV.

In this sample, this clone turned up a few times. This chain joins TRBV7-9 and TRBJ2-7, with D possibly TRBD1 on 6 matching bases. The germline V and J ends were trimmed by 3 bases and 2 bases, with 14 bases remaining between them. The CDR3 totals 15 residues. Germline V CDR1 and CDR2: SEHNR, FQNEAQ (reference sequence). DNA for the CDR3: TGTGCCAGCAGCTTTTCGACAGGTAGTCCCTACGAGCAGTACTTC. Translated: CASSFSTGSPYEQYF.

The chain uses TRBV27 and TRBJ2-3, with D perhaps matching TRBD1 or TRBD2 (5 bases each). The germline V gene has CDR1 MNHEY and CDR2 SMNVEV (reference sequence). V lost 5 bases, J lost 0 bases, and 21 bases lay in between. The CDR3 length is 18 residues. The CDR3 region has the DNA TGTGCCAGCAGTCCGCGGCCTCATCTAGGGGAGAGCACAGATACGCAGTATTTT. It translates to CASSPRPHLGESTDTQYF.

The genes are TRBV27 and TRBJ1-1; possibly TRBD1 for D (5 bases). V was pared by 3 bases and J by 1 base, with 12 bases between. The CDR3 is 15 residues long. From germline, CDR1 is MNHEY and CDR2 SMNVEV (reference sequence). CDR3 amino acids: CASSFSGTANTEAFF. The CDR3 nucleotides read TGTGCCAGCAGTTTCTCTGGGACGGCGAACACTGAAGCTTTCTTT.

The chain has TRBV13 and TRBJ1-1; maybe TRBD1 (6 bases). The V gene's germline CDR1 is PRHDT and CDR2 FYEKMQ (reference sequence). The CDR3 contains 14 residues. The V gene lost 5 bases and the J gene lost 3 bases, with 13 bases spanning the gap. The CDR3 DNA reads as TGTGCCAGCAGCACAGGGTCTGCGGACACTGAAGCTTTCTTT. Translation: CASSTGSADTEAFF. The variable domain in full, completed from reference TRBV13 and TRBJ1-1, reads AAGVIQSPRHLIKEKRETATLKCYPIPRHDTVYWYQQGPGQDPQFLISFYEKMQSDKGSIPDRFSAQQFSDYHSELNMSSLELGDSALYFCASSTGSADTEAFFGQGTRLTVV.

This clone was detected once. The V and J genes are TRBV27 and TRBJ1-5; D is unclear. Germline V CDR1 and CDR2: MNHEY, SMNVEV (reference sequence). Trimming took 3 bases from V and 0 from J, leaving 12 bases between them. This CDR3 has 16 amino acids. The CDR3 region is CASSFRATYSNQPQHF. CDR3 sequence (DNA): TGTGCCAGCAGTTTCCGCGCGACCTATAGCAATCAGCCCCAGCATTTT.